This T cell receptor beta chain is drawn from a study of a mutant IDH1 vaccine in newly diagnosed glioma. Overall study findings and caveats: Changes in the top peripheral T cell clonotypes seemingly had no bearing on pseudoprogression.

Described time point: baseline, week 1 (first vaccination visit). Treatment in this sample: pre-vaccination baseline after standard-of-care therapy. This CDR3 spans 12 amino acids. The germline V and J ends were trimmed by 5 bases and 4 bases, with 11 bases remaining between them. Germline values: CDR1 GTSNPN, CDR2 SVGIG (reference sequence). As to this clone: Antigen specificity is unknown.

Generated by immunoSEQ multiplex PCR, the TCRdb table keeps only in-frame clones and is missing some. This sample has about 15,000 clones, with approximately 90% found just once. The receptor comes from a woman between 40 and 55 years old with glioma. Some clones in this sample may be carry-over from other donors' samples. This specimen consisted of PBMCs, obtained from a glioma patient treated with radiotherapy, temozolomide or both. J is TRBJ1-1 and V is TRBV30; D not resolved. The CDR3 nucleotides read TGTGCCTGGTCCGGGTTGGGCACTGAAGCTTTCTTT. Protein product: CAWSGLGTEAFF.